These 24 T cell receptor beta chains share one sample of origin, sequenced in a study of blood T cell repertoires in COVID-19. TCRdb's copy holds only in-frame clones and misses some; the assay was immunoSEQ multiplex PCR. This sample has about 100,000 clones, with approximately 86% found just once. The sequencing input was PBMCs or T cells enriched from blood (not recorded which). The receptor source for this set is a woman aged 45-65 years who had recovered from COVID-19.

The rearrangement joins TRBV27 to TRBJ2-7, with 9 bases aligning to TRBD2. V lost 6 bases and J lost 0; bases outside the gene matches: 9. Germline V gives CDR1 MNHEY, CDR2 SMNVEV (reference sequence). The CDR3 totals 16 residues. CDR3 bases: TGTGCCAGCAGAACGCTAGCGGGGCAAAACTCCTACGAGCAGTACTTC. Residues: CASRTLAGQNSYEQYF.

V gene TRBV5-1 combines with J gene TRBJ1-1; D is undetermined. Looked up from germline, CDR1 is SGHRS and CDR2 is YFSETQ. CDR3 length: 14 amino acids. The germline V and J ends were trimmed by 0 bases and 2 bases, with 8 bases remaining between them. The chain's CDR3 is CASSLEPTNTEAFF. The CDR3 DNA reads TGCGCCAGCAGCTTGGAACCAACTAACACTGAAGCTTTCTTT.

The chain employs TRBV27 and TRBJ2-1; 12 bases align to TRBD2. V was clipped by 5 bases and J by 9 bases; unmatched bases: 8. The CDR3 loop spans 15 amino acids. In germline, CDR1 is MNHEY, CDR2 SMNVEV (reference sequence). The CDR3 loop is CASSPRLAGASEQFF. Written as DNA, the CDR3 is TGTGCCAGCAGTCCGAGACTAGCGGGAGCTAGTGAGCAGTTCTTC.

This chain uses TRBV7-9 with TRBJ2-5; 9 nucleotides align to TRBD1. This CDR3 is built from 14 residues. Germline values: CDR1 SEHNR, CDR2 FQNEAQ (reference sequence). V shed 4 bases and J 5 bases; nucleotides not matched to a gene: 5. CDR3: CASSSGTGKETQYF. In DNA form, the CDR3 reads TGTGCCAGCAGCTCGGGGACAGGGAAGGAGACCCAGTACTTC.

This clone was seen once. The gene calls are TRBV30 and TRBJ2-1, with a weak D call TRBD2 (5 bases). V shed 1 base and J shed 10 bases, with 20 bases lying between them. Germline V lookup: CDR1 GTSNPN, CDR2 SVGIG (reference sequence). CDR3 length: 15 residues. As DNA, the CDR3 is TGTGCCTGGAGTGGAGCGGAGCGGATCAGTGTGGAGCAGTTCTTC. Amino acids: CAWSGAERISVEQFF. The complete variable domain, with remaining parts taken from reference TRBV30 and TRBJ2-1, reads SQTIHQWPATLVQPVGSPLSLECTVEGTSNPNLYWYRQAAGRGLQLLFYSVGIGQISSEVPQNLSASRPQDRQFILSSKKLLLSDSGFYLCAWSGAERISVEQFFGPGTRLTVL.

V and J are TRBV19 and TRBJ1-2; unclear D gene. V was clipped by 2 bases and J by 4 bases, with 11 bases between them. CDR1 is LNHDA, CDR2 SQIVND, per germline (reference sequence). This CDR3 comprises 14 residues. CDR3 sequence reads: CASSINLVRYGYTF. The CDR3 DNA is TGTGCCAGTAGTATAAACCTAGTCCGCTATGGCTACACCTTC. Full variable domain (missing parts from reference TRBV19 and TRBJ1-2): DGGITQSPKYLFRKEGQNVTLSCEQNLNHDAMYWYRQDPGQGLRLIYYSQIVNDFQKGDIAEGYSVSREKKESFPLTVTSAQKNPTAFYLCASSINLVRYGYTFGSGTRLTVV.

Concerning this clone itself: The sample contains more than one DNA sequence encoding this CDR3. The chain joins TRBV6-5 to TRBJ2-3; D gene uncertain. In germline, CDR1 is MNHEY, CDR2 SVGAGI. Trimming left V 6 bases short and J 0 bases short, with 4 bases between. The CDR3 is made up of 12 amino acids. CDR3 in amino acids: CASRTSTDTQYF. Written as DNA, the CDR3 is TGTGCCAGCAGGACAAGCACAGATACGCAGTATTTT.

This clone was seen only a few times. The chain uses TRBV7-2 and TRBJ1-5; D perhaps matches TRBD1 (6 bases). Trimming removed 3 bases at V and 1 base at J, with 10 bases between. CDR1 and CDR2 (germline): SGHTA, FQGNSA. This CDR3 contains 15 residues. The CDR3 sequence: CASSFRQGSNQPQHF. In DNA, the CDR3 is TGTGCCAGCAGCTTCCGGCAGGGGAGCAATCAGCCCCAGCATTTT. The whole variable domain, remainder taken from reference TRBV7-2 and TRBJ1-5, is GAGVSQSPSNKVTEKGKDVELRCDPISGHTALYWYRQSLGQGLEFLIYFQGNSAPDKSGLPSDRFSAERTGGSVSTLTIQRTQQEDSAVYLCASSFRQGSNQPQHFGDGTRLSIL.

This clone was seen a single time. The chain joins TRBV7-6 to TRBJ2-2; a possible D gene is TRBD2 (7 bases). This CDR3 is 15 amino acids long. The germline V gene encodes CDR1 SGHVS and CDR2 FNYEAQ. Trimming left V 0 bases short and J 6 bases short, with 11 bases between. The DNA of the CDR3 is TGTGCCAGCAGCTTAGCCCAGGGGAGGGCCGGGGAGCTGTTTTTT. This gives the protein CASSLAQGRAGELFF.

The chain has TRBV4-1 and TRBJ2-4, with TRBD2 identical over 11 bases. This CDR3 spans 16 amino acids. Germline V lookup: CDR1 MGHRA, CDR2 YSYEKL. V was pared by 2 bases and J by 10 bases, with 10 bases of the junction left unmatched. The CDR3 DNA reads TGCGCCAGCAGCCAACCATCATTGGGACTAGCGGATATTCAGTACTTC. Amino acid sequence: CASSQPSLGLADIQYF.

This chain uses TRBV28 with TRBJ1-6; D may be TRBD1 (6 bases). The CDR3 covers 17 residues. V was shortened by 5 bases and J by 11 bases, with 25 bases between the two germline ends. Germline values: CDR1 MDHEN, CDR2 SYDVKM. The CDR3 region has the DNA TGTGCCAGCAGTCCCCCCCGAAGGGCAGGGGATCGGGCACCCCTCCACTTT. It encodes CASSPPRRAGDRAPLHF.

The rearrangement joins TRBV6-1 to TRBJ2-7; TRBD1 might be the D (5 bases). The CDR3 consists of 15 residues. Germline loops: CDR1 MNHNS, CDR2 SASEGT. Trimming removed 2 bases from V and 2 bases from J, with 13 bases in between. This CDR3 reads CASSEHDSKPYEQYF. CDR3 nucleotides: TGTGCCAGCAGTGAACACGACAGCAAACCCTACGAGCAGTACTTC.

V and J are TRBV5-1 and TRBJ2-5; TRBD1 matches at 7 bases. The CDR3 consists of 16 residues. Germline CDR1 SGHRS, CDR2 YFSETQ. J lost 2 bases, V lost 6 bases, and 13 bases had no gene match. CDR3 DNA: TGCGCCAGCATCCTATACCCGGGACAGCCGCAAGAGACCCAGTACTTC. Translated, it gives CASILYPGQPQETQYF.

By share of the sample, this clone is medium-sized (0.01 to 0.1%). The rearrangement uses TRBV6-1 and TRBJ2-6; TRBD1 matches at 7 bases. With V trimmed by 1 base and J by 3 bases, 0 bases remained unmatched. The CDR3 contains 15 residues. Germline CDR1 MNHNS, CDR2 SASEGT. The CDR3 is CASSEGTGGANVLTF. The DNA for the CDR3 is TGTGCCAGCAGTGAAGGGACAGGTGGGGCCAACGTCCTGACTTTC.

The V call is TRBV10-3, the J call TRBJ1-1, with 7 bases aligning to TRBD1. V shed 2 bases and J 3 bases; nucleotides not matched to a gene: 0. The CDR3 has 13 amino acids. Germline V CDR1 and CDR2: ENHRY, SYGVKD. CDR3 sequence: CAISETGDTEAFF. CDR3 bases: TGTGCCATCAGTGAGACAGGGGACACTGAAGCTTTCTTT.

The CDR3 spells CASSSIWASGSMNEQFF. In nucleotides, the CDR3 is TGTGCCAGCAGTTCCATCTGGGCTAGCGGGAGTATGAATGAGCAGTTCTTC. V gene TRBV27 combines with J gene TRBJ2-1; 10 nucleotides match TRBD2. The CDR3 extends over 17 amino acids. V gave up 4 bases and J gave up 7 bases; unmatched junction bases: 13. Germline CDR1 reads MNHEY; CDR2 reads SMNVEV (reference sequence).

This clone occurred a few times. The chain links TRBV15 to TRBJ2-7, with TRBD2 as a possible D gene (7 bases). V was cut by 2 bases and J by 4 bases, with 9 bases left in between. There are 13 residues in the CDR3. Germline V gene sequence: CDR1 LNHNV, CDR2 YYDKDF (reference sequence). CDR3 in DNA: TGTGCCACCAGCAGAAAGGGGGGGTACGAGCAGTACTTC. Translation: CATSRKGGYEQYF.

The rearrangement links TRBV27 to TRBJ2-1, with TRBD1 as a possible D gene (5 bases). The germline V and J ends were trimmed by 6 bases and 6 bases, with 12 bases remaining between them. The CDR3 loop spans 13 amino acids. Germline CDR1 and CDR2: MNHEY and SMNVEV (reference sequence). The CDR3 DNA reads TGTGCCAGCAGGAGGCAGGGTGGCAATGAGCAGTTCTTC. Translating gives CASRRQGGNEQFF.

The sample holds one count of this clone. In DNA, the CDR3 is TGTGCCAGCAGCGCGGTCTGGGGGGGACAGGGAGGCTACACCTTC. Translated: CASSAVWGGQGGYTF. The chain carries TRBV7-2 and TRBJ1-2; TRBD1 agrees at 9 bases. The CDR3 is 15 amino acids. The germline V gene encodes CDR1 SGHTA and CDR2 FQGNSA. V trimming: 5 bases; J trimming: 8 bases; junction bases outside the gene matches: 12.

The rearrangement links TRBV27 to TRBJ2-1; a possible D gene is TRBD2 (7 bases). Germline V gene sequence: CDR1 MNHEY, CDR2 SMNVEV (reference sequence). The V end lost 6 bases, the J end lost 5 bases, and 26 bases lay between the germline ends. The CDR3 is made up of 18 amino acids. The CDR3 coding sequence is TGTGCCAGCAGACTTTACTCCCGGGGGCTAGCGGAGGACAATGAGCAGTTCTTC. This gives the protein CASRLYSRGLAEDNEQFF.

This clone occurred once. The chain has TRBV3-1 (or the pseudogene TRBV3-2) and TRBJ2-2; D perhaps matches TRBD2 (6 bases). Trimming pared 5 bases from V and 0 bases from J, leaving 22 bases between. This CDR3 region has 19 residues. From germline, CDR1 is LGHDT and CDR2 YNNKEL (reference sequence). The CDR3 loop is CASSSSKENSGANTGELFF. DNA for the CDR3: TGTGCCAGCAGCTCAAGTAAGGAGAATAGCGGAGCGAACACCGGGGAGCTGTTTTTT.

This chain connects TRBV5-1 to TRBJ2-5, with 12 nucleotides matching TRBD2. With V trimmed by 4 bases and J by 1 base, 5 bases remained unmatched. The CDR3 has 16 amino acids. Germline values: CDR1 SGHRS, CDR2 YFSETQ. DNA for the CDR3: TGCGCCAGCAGCACAGGACTAGCGGGGACCCAAGAGACCCAGTACTTC. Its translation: CASSTGLAGTQETQYF.

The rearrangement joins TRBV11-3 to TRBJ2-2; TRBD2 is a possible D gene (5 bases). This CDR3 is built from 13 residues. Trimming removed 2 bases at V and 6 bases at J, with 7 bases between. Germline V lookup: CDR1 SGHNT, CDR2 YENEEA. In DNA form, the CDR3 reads TGTGCCAGCAGCTTAAGGCGGGCCGGGGAGCTGTTTTTT. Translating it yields CASSLRRAGELFF.

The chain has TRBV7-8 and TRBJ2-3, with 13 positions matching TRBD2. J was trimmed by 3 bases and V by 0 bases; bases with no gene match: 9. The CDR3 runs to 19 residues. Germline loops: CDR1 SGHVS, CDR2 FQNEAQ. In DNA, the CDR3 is TGTGCCAGCAGCTTAGCGGACGGGACTAGCGGGAAAAGAACAGATACGCAGTATTTT. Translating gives CASSLADGTSGKRTDTQYF.